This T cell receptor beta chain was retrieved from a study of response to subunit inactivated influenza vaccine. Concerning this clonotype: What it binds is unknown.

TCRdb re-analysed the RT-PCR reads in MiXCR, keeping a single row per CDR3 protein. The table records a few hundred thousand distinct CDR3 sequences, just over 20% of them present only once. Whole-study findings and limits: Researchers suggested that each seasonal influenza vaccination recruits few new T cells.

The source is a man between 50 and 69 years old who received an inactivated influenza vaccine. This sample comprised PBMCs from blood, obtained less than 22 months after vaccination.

The CDR3 sequence: CSVEFSSSSYNEQFF. CDR3 sequence (DNA): TGCAGCGTTGAATTTTCTTCAAGCTCCTACAATGAGCAGTTCTTC. The V gene is TRBV29-1, the J gene TRBJ2-1; D is undetermined. The V end was cut by 2 bases, the J end by 0 bases, with 11 bases between. Germline values: CDR1 SQVTM, CDR2 ANQGSEA. CDR3 length: 15 amino acids.